Below are 6 T cell receptor beta chains sequenced from a single sample in a study of cytomegalovirus exposure and HLA in healthy donors. Researchers ran the PCR with 60 Vbeta and 13 Jbeta primers. Clones were sequenced by immunoSEQ multiplex PCR, and TCRdb holds only the in-frame ones, with some missing. This table has 160,000 or so clones, just over 75% appearing once. The source material was PBMCs. Receptors were obtained from a woman between 40 and 50 years old in good health and CMV-seronegative.

This chain joins TRBV7-8 and TRBJ1-1; no reliable D call. The CDR3 sequence is 16 residues long. V was clipped by 2 bases and J by 2 bases, with 15 bases between them. Per the germline V gene, CDR1 is SGHVS and CDR2 is FQNEAQ. CDR3 in DNA: TGTGCCAGCAGCTTACTGTCCGGCAGACTAAACACTGAAGCTTTCTTT. Its protein is CASSLLSGRLNTEAFF.

In DNA, the CDR3 is TGTGCCAGCAGTGTAGCGGAGATCTACAATGAGCAGTTCTTC. Its protein product is CASSVAEIYNEQFF. This rearrangement joins TRBV2 to TRBJ2-1; D is perhaps TRBD2 (6 bases). The CDR3 spans 14 residues. V was trimmed by 4 bases and J by 3 bases, leaving 10 bases between them. Germline CDR1 is SNHLY and CDR2 is FYNNEI.

V usage is TRBV6-5 and J usage is TRBJ2-1; TRBD2 matches 7 bases. Germline loops: CDR1 MNHEY, CDR2 SVGAGI. There are 16 residues in the CDR3. V trimming: 0 bases; J trimming: 5 bases; junction bases outside the gene matches: 7. CDR3 amino acids: CASSYSRASGNNEQFF. The CDR3 DNA sequence: TGTGCCAGCAGTTACTCGAGGGCTAGCGGCAACAATGAGCAGTTCTTC.

This chain uses TRBV7-9 with TRBJ1-1, with 8 bases identical to TRBD1. Germline V gene data show CDR1 as SEHNR and CDR2 as FQNEAQ (reference sequence). Trimming took 2 bases from V and 1 from J; bases not matched to a gene: 0. CDR3 length equals 14 residues. The CDR3 protein is CASSLQGANTEAFF. DNA for the CDR3: TGTGCCAGCAGCTTACAGGGGGCGAACACTGAAGCTTTCTTT.

Points on this clone: Other DNA sequences within the sample encode an identical CDR3. The chain joins TRBV5-1 to TRBJ2-7; 11 nucleotides line up with TRBD2. Germline assignment: CDR1 SGHRS and CDR2 YFSETQ. The ends lost 2 bases at V and 3 bases at J; junction bases unmatched: 1. The CDR3 runs 14 residues. The CDR3 protein is CASSLGTSGYEQYF. CDR3 DNA: TGCGCCAGCAGCTTAGGGACTAGCGGCTACGAGCAGTACTTC.

CDR3 sequence reads: CASSYVQGIVYEQYF. In nucleotides, the CDR3 is TGTGCCAGCAGTTACGTTCAGGGGATAGTCTACGAGCAGTACTTC. The chain couples TRBV6-6 to TRBJ2-7, with a tentative D call TRBD1 (6 bases). The length of the CDR3 is 15 residues. Trimming stripped 2 bases from V and 3 bases from J, with 14 bases between. In germline, CDR1 is MNHNY, CDR2 SVGAGI (reference sequence).